The TCR beta chain under discussion was sequenced for a study of T cells in Graves' hyperthyroidism and ophthalmopathy. The CDR3 spans 14 residues. The V segment lost 11 bases and the J segment 4 bases; nucleotides outside the gene matches: 13. Germline values: CDR1 SNHLY, CDR2 FYNNEI. From RNA transcripts, TCR beta CDR3 regions were amplified. The HTBI primer set was used in a first-round RT-PCR of the TCR CDR3. TCRdb called the multiplex PCR reads again in MiXCR, with one record for every CDR3 protein. The sample includes hundreds of thousands of distinct CDR3 sequences, roughly 50% of them seen just once. Each patient was aged 18 to 65 and had newly diagnosed hyperthyroidism of under 2 months' duration. Patients having uncontrolled infection, another autoimmune disease, pregnancy or lactation were not included. Overall study findings and caveats: Blood shared most expanded thyroid clonotypes above 0.001. The model predicted ophthalmopathy a median around six months before onset.

Remarks on this clonotype: The antigen is undetermined.

The specimen sequenced was peripheral blood or thyroid tissue (not recorded which). The V gene is TRBV2, the J gene TRBJ2-7; 8 bases are shared with TRBD1. This sequence was found in a woman under 30 with Graves' hyperthyroidism. CDR3 sequence: CASQEGTGPYEQYF. The CDR3 coding sequence is TGTGCCTCCCAGGAGGGGACAGGCCCTTACGAGCAGTACTTC. The full variable domain, in which reference TRBV2 and TRBJ2-7 provide the parts outside the CDR3, is EPEVTQTPSHQVTQMGQEVILRCVPISNHLYFYWYRQILGQKVEFLVSFYNNEISEKSEIFDDQFSVERPDGSNFTLKIRSTKLEDSAMYFCASQEGTGPYEQYFGPGTRLTVT.